The rows below give T cell receptor beta chains drawn from one sample of a study of blood T cell repertoires in COVID-19. Repertoires were generated with immunoSEQ multiplex PCR, while TCRdb's copy carries only in-frame clones and drops some. There are hundreds of thousands of clones in the sample; about 85% occur only once, and around 1.8% lies in the top ten. Source material: PBMCs or T cells enriched from blood (not recorded which). All receptors derive from a woman aged 18 to 35 with acute COVID-19. Both conserved end residues are part of each CDR3. A D gene is named only where the DNA matches it firmly. Clone size is stated in some rows and not others, as once, few, many or a class when expanded.

>TRBD1|.|TRBV18|TRBJ1-1
CASGDRARNTEAFF
TGTGCCAGCGGGGACAGGGCTAGGAACACTGAAGCTTTCTTT
>.|.|TRBV14|TRBJ1-3
CASSQVHSGNTIYF
TGTGCCAGCAGCCAAGTTCATTCTGGAAACACCATATATTTT
>TRBD2|.|TRBV5-1|TRBJ2-3
CASSLALLAGNTDTQYF
TGCGCCAGCAGCTTGGCCTTACTAGCGGGCAACACAGATACGCAGTATTTT
>.|.|TRBV5-4|TRBJ2-1
CASSSNSGDELF
TGTGCCAGCAGCTCGAACAGTGGTGACGAGCTCTTC
>TRBD1|.|TRBV5-4|TRBJ2-5
CASSPTGEETQYF
TGTGCCAGCAGCCCGACAGGGGAGGAGACCCAGTACTTC
>TRBD1|few|TRBV7-2|TRBJ1-4
CASSLVAGGGEKLFF
TGTGCCAGCAGCTTAGTAGCAGGGGGCGGTGAAAAACTGTTTTTT
>.|.|TRBV10-3|TRBJ1-1
CAISEAGDTEAFF
TGTGCCATCAGTGAAGCGGGTGACACTGAAGCTTTCTTT
>.|.|TRBV6-5|TRBJ2-1
CASRPTGYSYNEQFF
TGTGCCAGCAGACCCACAGGCTACTCCTACAATGAGCAGTTCTTC
>.|.|TRBV7-2|TRBJ2-5
CASSLTASRAQTQYF
TGTGCCAGCAGCTTGACAGCGTCCCGAGCCCAGACCCAGTACTTC
>TRBD2|.|TRBV7-2|TRBJ2-3
CATSDRLADLIRADTQYF
TGTGCCACCAGCGATAGACTAGCGGACCTCATCCGGGCAGATACGCAGTATTTT
>TRBD2|few|TRBV7-8|TRBJ2-7
CASTLTSGFDEQYF
TGTGCCAGCACTCTGACTAGCGGGTTCGACGAGCAGTACTTC
>TRBD1|.|TRBV11-2|TRBJ1-6
CASSPWTGSNSPLHF
TGTGCCAGCAGCCCCTGGACAGGGTCGAATTCACCCCTCCACTTT
>.|.|TRBV28|TRBJ1-5
CASSLYPFLHRDFELPQHF
TGTGCCAGCAGTTTATACCCATTTCTTCACCGGGACTTCGAACTGCCCCAGCATTTT
>TRBD1|.|TRBV5-1|TRBJ1-2
CASTGQGSGNGYTF
TGCGCCAGCACCGGACAGGGGTCGGGAAATGGCTACACCTTC
>.|.|TRBV2|TRBJ2-7
CASSEEASSYEQYF
TGTGCCAGCAGTGAGGAGGCTAGCTCCTACGAGCAGTACTTC
>.|.|TRBV6-5|TRBJ1-5
CASRQGIYSNQPQHF
TGTGCCAGCCGTCAGGGGATTTATAGCAATCAGCCCCAGCATTTT
>TRBD1|.|TRBV29-1|TRBJ1-2
CSGSGQGQGYTF
TGCAGCGGATCGGGACAGGGGCAGGGCTACACCTTC
>TRBD1|.|TRBV5-1|TRBJ2-7
CASSLSRGSYEQYF
TGCGCCAGCAGCTTAAGCAGGGGGTCCTACGAGCAGTACTTC
>.|.|TRBV30|TRBJ1-1
CAWRADRANTEAFF
TGTGCCTGGAGAGCGGACAGAGCAAACACTGAAGCTTTCTTT
>TRBD2|.|TRBV3-1/TRBV3-2|TRBJ2-3
CASSQVTSSGGASDTQYF
TGTGCCAGCAGCCAAGTCACTTCTAGCGGGGGGGCGTCAGATACGCAGTATTTT
>.|few|TRBV10-3|TRBJ2-7
CAISESGLEQYF
TGTGCCATCAGTGAGAGTGGGCTCGAGCAGTACTTC
>TRBD2|.|TRBV2|TRBJ2-1
CASRGLAGGYEQFF
TGTGCCAGCAGGGGACTAGCGGGAGGCTATGAGCAGTTCTTC
>.|once|TRBV7-9|TRBJ1-2
CASSLADTAGGYTF
TGTGCCAGCAGCTTAGCGGATACGGCAGGGGGCTACACCTTC
>.|few|TRBV7-9|TRBJ1-3
CASAAVNSGNTIYF
TGTGCCTCCGCGGCGGTAAACTCTGGAAACACCATATATTTT
>.|once|TRBV18|TRBJ1-2
CASSSKGKDYGYTF
TGTGCCAGCTCATCTAAGGGGAAGGACTATGGCTACACCTTC
>TRBD1|.|TRBV2|TRBJ1-2
CASSPGTGRYTF
TGTGCCAGCAGCCCCGGGACAGGGCGGTACACCTTC
>.|.|TRBV6-2/TRBV6-3|TRBJ2-7
CASSYSGNLMSEQYF
TGTGCCAGCAGTTACTCGGGCAACCTGATGTCCGAGCAGTACTTC
>TRBD1|.|TRBV29-1|TRBJ2-3
CSVGDRDPSQYF
TGCAGCGTTGGGGACAGAGACCCTTCGCAGTATTTT
>.|.|TRBV7-9|TRBJ1-5
CASSLDSSFNQPQHF
TGTGCCAGCAGCTTAGATAGTAGTTTCAATCAGCCCCAGCATTTT
>.|.|TRBV7-9|TRBJ1-1
CASFRERMGEAFF
TGTGCCAGCTTCCGCGAGAGGATGGGTGAAGCTTTCTTT
>.|once|TRBV27|TRBJ1-4
CASSFGQGLRELFF
TGTGCCAGCAGTTTCGGCCAGGGTCTGCGTGAACTGTTTTTT
>.|.|TRBV9|TRBJ2-5
CASKGPGETQYF
TGTGCCAGCAAGGGGCCCGGAGAGACCCAGTACTTC
>.|.|TRBV2|TRBJ2-7
CATEVGPYEQYF
TGTGCCACCGAGGTGGGTCCCTACGAGCAGTACTTC
>TRBD1|.|TRBV2|TRBJ2-1
CASIFQGDTEQFF
TGTGCCAGCATTTTCCAGGGGGATACTGAGCAGTTCTTC
>.|.|TRBV27|TRBJ2-2
CASTLKWRTAKNTGELFF
TGTGCCAGCACTCTTAAGTGGCGGACAGCCAAAAACACCGGGGAGCTGTTTTTT
>.|.|TRBV7-9|TRBJ1-4
CASSSGGEREKLFF
TGTGCCAGCAGTTCGGGAGGGGAACGGGAAAAACTGTTTTTT
>TRBD1|once|TRBV10-3|TRBJ2-7
CAISESGDSYEQYF
TGTGCCATCAGTGAGTCGGGGGACAGCTACGAGCAGTACTTC
>.|.|TRBV12-5|TRBJ1-1
CASGFTVRGTEAFF
TGTGCTAGTGGTTTTACAGTCCGGGGCACTGAAGCTTTCTTT
>TRBD1|.|TRBV4-1|TRBJ1-6
CASSQAGTGGNSPLHF
TGCGCCAGCAGCCAAGCGGGGACAGGGGGCAATTCACCCCTCCACTTT
>.|.|TRBV11-2|TRBJ1-2
CASSLLRQNNYGYTF
TGTGCCAGCAGCCTTCTCAGACAGAATAACTATGGCTACACCTTC
>.|once|TRBV28|TRBJ2-4
CASSLEGDLAKNIQYF
TGTGCCAGCAGTTTAGAAGGAGACTTAGCCAAAAACATTCAGTACTTC
>TRBD2|.|TRBV3-1/TRBV3-2|TRBJ2-7
CASSQGRGSALAGRGKQTYEQYF
TGTGCCAGCAGCCAAGGAAGAGGGTCCGCGCTAGCGGGTCGGGGGAAACAAACCTACGAGCAGTACTTC
>TRBD2|.|TRBV19|TRBJ2-1
CASSTSPPLLAGGYNEQFF
TGTGCCAGTAGTACATCTCCGCCCCTTCTAGCGGGGGGGTACAATGAGCAGTTCTTC
>.|.|TRBV6-1|TRBJ2-1
CASSEMAGLGNEQFF
TGTGCCAGCAGTGAAATGGCAGGGCTCGGAAATGAGCAGTTCTTC
>.|.|TRBV18|TRBJ2-3
CASSPGRDTQYF
TGTGCCAGCTCACCAGGGAGAGATACGCAGTATTTT
>.|few|TRBV6-6|TRBJ2-5
CASSYSERGGQYF
TGTGCCAGCAGTTACTCTGAAAGGGGGGGCCAGTACTTC
>.|.|TRBV5-1|TRBJ1-4
CASSLGASPNEKLFF
TGCGCCAGCAGCTTGGGGGCGTCGCCCAATGAAAAACTGTTTTTT
>.|.|TRBV10-3|TRBJ2-7
CAISELSREQYF
TGTGCCATCAGTGAGTTATCGCGAGAGCAGTACTTC
>.|.|TRBV28|TRBJ2-5
CASSNFGLQETQYF
TGTGCCAGCAGCAACTTTGGGCTCCAAGAGACCCAGTACTTC